This T cell receptor beta chain was found in a study of yellow fever vaccine responses in identical twins. From the RT-PCR reads, TCRdb called clonotypes with MiXCR, one entry per CDR3 protein. Of more than 10,000 distinct CDR3 sequences listed, just under 85% are singletons. This TCR was sampled from a woman aged 18 to 35 who received the yellow fever vaccine. The starting material was T cells from blood (PBMCs), unsorted or a sorted subset (not recorded which), obtained before or after yellow fever vaccination (not recorded which).

For the CDR3, the DNA is TGTGCCAGCAGCCAAACATACACAGATACGCAGTATTTT. This translates into CASSQTYTDTQYF. The V and J genes are TRBV7-3 and TRBJ2-3; D ambiguous. Trimming cost V 5 bases and J 2 bases, with 8 bases left between them. Germline CDR1 and CDR2: SGHTA and FQGTGA. This CDR3 is 13 amino acids long.